This T cell receptor beta chain was sequenced for a study of cytomegalovirus exposure and HLA in healthy donors. The overall study: Among the 398 genotyped donors, approximately 80% were placed in the Caucasian-associated ancestry cluster. Study-wide findings and caveats: Analyzed later, association rates of TCRs varied across HLA loci, with DRB1 most and HLA-C fewest. Analysis was performed later, and it showed HLA-associated TCR beta chains to be more clonally expanded than equally common others.

Researchers ran the PCR with 60 Vbeta and 13 Jbeta primers. Here immunoSEQ multiplex PCR was the method, and the copy in TCRdb shows in-frame clones only, minus some. The sample lists 90,000 to 100,000 clones, around 76% occurring once. In germline, CDR1 is ENHRY, CDR2 SYGVKD. Trimming left V 7 bases short and J 2 bases short, with 15 bases between. The CDR3 runs to 15 residues. This clone has only one observation. What it recognizes is unknown. The clonotype originates from a man in his forties or fifties in good health and CMV-seropositive. The V gene is TRBV10-3, the J gene TRBJ1-5; D possibly corresponds to TRBD1 (6 bases). Sequenced material: PBMCs. In nucleotides, the CDR3 is TGTGCCATCAATCAACAGGGTATGGGCAATCAGCCCCAGCATTTT. Translation gives CAINQQGMGNQPQHF.